What follows are 5 T cell receptor beta chains derived from one specimen sequenced in a study of T cells in women clearing cervical HPV infection. Data came from immunoSEQ multiplex PCR; TCRdb stores just in-frame clones and leaves some out. This sample's clone table lists tens of thousands of clones. The sample was blood buffy coat. The origin of the receptors is a woman between 18 and 75 years old with a cervical HPV16 infection that either progressed to CIN3+ or cleared (not recorded which).

About this clone itself: The CDR3 goes on 3 residues after the read ends, and that part is filled in from the germline J gene. The chain employs TRBV7-2 and TRBJ2-7; perhaps TRBD2 as D (7 bases). The CDR3 totals 14 residues. V lost 5 bases, J lost 4 bases, and 15 bases lay in between. Per germline, CDR1 SGHTA and CDR2 FQGNSA. The covered CDR3 bases are TGTGCCAGCAGCCGAGGGGGGGGCCCATACGAG. Translating it yields CASSRGGGPYE. The whole CDR3 region reads CASSRGGGPYEQYF. Together with reference TRBV7-2 and TRBJ2-7, the CDR3 gives the full variable domain: GAGVSQSPSNKVTEKGKDVELRCDPISGHTALYWYRQSLGQGLEFLIYFQGNSAPDKSGLPSDRFSAERTGGSVSTLTIQRTQQEDSAVYLCASSRGGGPYEQYFGPGTRLTVT.

Remarks on this clone: From the germline J gene comes the end of the CDR3, since the read stops 3 residues before it. The rearrangement links TRBV5-1 to TRBJ2-5; D is unresolved. The CDR3 runs 12 residues. Germline-derived CDR1 and CDR2 are SGHRS and YFSETQ. V was clipped by 4 bases and J by 0 bases, with 4 bases between them. The CDR3 here is CASSPYQETQYF. The DNA read from the CDR3 is TGCGCCAGCAGCCCGTACCAAGAGACC.

Comments on this clone: Sequencing ends 3 residues short of the CDR3 end; the germline J gene provides the rest. The rearrangement links TRBV18 to TRBJ1-1, with D unclear. V lost 3 bases and J 5 bases, leaving 7 bases between the germline ends. The CDR3 consists of 12 residues. The germline V gene encodes CDR1 KGHSH and CDR2 LQKENI. The sequenced part of the CDR3 DNA is TGTGCCAGCTCACCTGCCGGGACTGAA. It encodes CASSPAGTE. The whole CDR3 protein reads CASSPAGTEAFF.

With respect to this clone: Relative to the germline gene, one junction end is altered; a read error may explain this. Sequencing ends 3 residues short of the CDR3 end; the germline J gene provides the rest. The chain uses TRBV4-2 and TRBJ2-3, with 9 nucleotides matching TRBD2. The germline V gene encodes CDR1 LGHNA and CDR2 YNFKEQ. CDR3 length: 14 amino acids. The CDR3 DNA, read in part, is TGCGCCAGCAGCCAATATAGCGGGGGAGATACG. As protein: CASSQYSGGDT. The full CDR3 is CASSQYSGGDTQYF.

Concerning this clone itself: Sequencing ends 3 residues short of the CDR3 end; the germline J gene provides the rest. This rearrangement joins TRBV9 to TRBJ2-3; 8 bases align to TRBD2. The V gene end was trimmed by 4 bases and the J gene end by 3 bases; junction bases not matched to a gene: 10. The germline gives CDR1 SGDLS, CDR2 YYNGEE. The CDR3 extends over 16 amino acids. This CDR3 reads CASSSTGGPVTDTQYF. CDR3 bases read: TGTGCCAGCAGCTCCACGGGGGGGCCTGTAACAGATACG. Combining the CDR3 with reference TRBV9 and TRBJ2-3 gives the whole variable domain DSGVTQTPKHLITATGQRVTLRCSPRSGDLSVYWYQQSLDQGLQFLIQYYNGEERAKGNILERFSAQQFPDLHSELNLSSLELGDSALYFCASSSTGGPVTDTQYFGPGTRLTVL.